One and the same sample provided the 32 T cell receptor beta chains below, sequenced in a study of blood T cell repertoires in COVID-19. Method: immunoSEQ multiplex PCR; TCRdb's copy keeps in-frame clones and lacks some. The repertoire has fewer than 650,000 clones, 70% to 90% of them found once; the top ten carry 7.8%. Sequenced material: peripheral blood. The source is a woman between 45 and 65 years old with COVID-19, enrolled during active disease.

The chain has TRBV2 and TRBJ1-1; no reliable D call. V lost 8 bases and J lost 6, with 16 bases in between. The CDR3 runs to 13 residues. Germline CDR1 and CDR2: SNHLY and FYNNEI. The DNA for the CDR3 is TGTGCCAGCCGGAGGGCCTTGGTGGCTGAAGCTTTCTTT. This encodes CASRRALVAEAFF.

This clone appeared a few times. Here the CDR3 DNA reads TGTGCCAGCAGGACAGGAATGAACACTGAAGCTTTCTTT. Protein product: CASRTGMNTEAFF. The genes are TRBV6-5 and TRBJ1-1, with D maybe TRBD1 (6 bases). This CDR3 comprises 13 residues. Trimming removed 6 bases from V and 0 bases from J, with 8 bases in between. Germline CDR1 reads MNHEY; CDR2 reads SVGAGI.

V is TRBV4-1 and J is TRBJ2-7; tentatively, D is TRBD1 (7 bases). V was cut by 1 base and J by 4 bases, with 20 bases left in between. CDR3 length equals 17 residues. The germline gives CDR1 MGHRA, CDR2 YSYEKL. The CDR3 DNA sequence: TGCGCCAGCAGCCAAGTTGGCGCGGGACAGAAAACTTACGAGCAGTACTTC. This encodes CASSQVGAGQKTYEQYF.

The chain joins TRBV12-3 or TRBV12-4 to TRBJ1-1; D uncertain. The CDR3 length is 13 residues. V lost 3 bases, J lost 0 bases, and 5 bases lay in between. CDR3 sequence: CASSFSLNTEAFF. In DNA, the CDR3 is TGTGCCAGCAGTTTCTCTCTGAACACTGAAGCTTTCTTT.

This sequence joins TRBV19 and TRBJ1-3; D call uncertain. Germline V gives CDR1 LNHDA, CDR2 SQIVND (reference sequence). The CDR3 is made up of 13 amino acids. Deletions cut 8 bases from V and 4 bases from J, with 12 bases between. The CDR3 bases are TGTGCCAGTCCTACACGGCGGGGAAACACCATATATTTT. Translating it yields CASPTRRGNTIYF.

The J gene is TRBJ2-3, the V gene TRBV12-5; 12 bases align to TRBD2. CDR1 is LGHNT, CDR2 FRNRAP, per germline. CDR3 length equals 17 residues. V lost 2 bases and J lost 8; bases outside the gene matches: 11. The CDR3 is CASGLRLAGGPKSTQYF. In DNA, the CDR3 is TGTGCTAGTGGTTTGAGGCTAGCGGGGGGGCCAAAGAGTACGCAGTATTTT.

This clone appeared a single time. Here the CDR3 DNA reads TGTGCCAGCAGCTTGTCCAGCGGGTGGCAAGAGACCCAGTACTTC. It translates to CASSLSSGWQETQYF. The chain is built from TRBV5-4 and TRBJ2-5; possible D gene TRBD2, 6 bases. The length of the CDR3 is 15 residues. V lost 1 base to trimming and J lost 2 bases, with 12 bases between them. In germline, CDR1 is SGHNT, CDR2 YYREEE (reference sequence). The variable domain in full, completed from reference TRBV5-4 and TRBJ2-5, reads ETGVTQSPTHLIKTRGQQVTLRCSSQSGHNTVSWYQQALGQGPQFIFQYYREEENGRGNFPPRFSGLQFPNYSSELNVNALELDDSALYLCASSLSSGWQETQYFGPGTRLLVL.

V is TRBV9 and J is TRBJ1-1, with D hard to call. V lost 0 bases, J lost 2 bases, and 8 bases lay in between. Germline CDR1 SGDLS, CDR2 YYNGEE. The CDR3 has 14 residues. The CDR3 spells CASSVGQRNTEAFF. Here the CDR3 DNA reads TGTGCCAGCAGCGTAGGGCAGCGAAACACTGAAGCTTTCTTT.

This clone was observed a handful of times. The chain recombines TRBV6-5 with TRBJ2-7; 7 bases align to TRBD1. Looked up from germline, CDR1 is MNHEY and CDR2 is SVGAGI. V was pared by 5 bases and J by 2 bases, with 9 bases of the junction left unmatched. The CDR3 loop spans 15 amino acids. The CDR3 sequence is CASSKQGSHPYEQYF. The CDR3 bases are TGTGCCAGCAGTAAACAGGGGTCCCACCCCTACGAGCAGTACTTC.

This chain links TRBV2 with TRBJ2-1; TRBD1 aligns across 10 bases. CDR1 and CDR2 from the germline V gene are SNHLY and FYNNEI. CDR3 size: 16 residues. V lost 5 bases, J lost 8 bases, and 12 bases stayed unmatched. The chain's CDR3 is CASSLRGDRGSDEQFF. The DNA of the CDR3 is TGTGCCAGCAGTCTCAGGGGGGACAGGGGTAGTGATGAGCAGTTCTTC. Using reference TRBV2 and TRBJ2-1 for the parts outside the CDR3, the full variable domain is EPEVTQTPSHQVTQMGQEVILRCVPISNHLYFYWYRQILGQKVEFLVSFYNNEISEKSEIFDDQFSVERPDGSNFTLKIRSTKLEDSAMYFCASSLRGDRGSDEQFFGPGTRLTVL.

This clone was counted only a few times. The chain joins TRBV6-5 to TRBJ1-2; D unclear. This CDR3 has 12 amino acids. CDR1 MNHEY and CDR2 SVGAGI come from the germline V gene. V was pared by 9 bases and J by 2 bases, with 10 bases between. CDR3 bases: TGTGCCAGTATGGAGCTGAACTATGGCTACACCTTC. It is translated as CASMELNYGYTF.

V gene TRBV19 combines with J gene TRBJ1-2; D might be TRBD1 (6 bases). The V end lost 6 bases, the J end lost 7 bases, and 9 bases lay between the germline ends. CDR1 is LNHDA and CDR2 is SQIVND in the germline V gene (reference sequence). This CDR3 contains 11 residues. CDR3 amino acids: CASSDRSGYTF. The CDR3 bases are TGTGCCAGTAGCGACAGGTCTGGCTACACCTTC.

This rearrangement joins TRBV19 to TRBJ2-6; weak D call: TRBD1 (6 bases). With 3 bases removed from V and 2 bases from J, the gap between germline ends came to 8 bases. The CDR3 loop spans 15 amino acids. CDR1 and CDR2 (germline): LNHDA, SQIVND (reference sequence). The CDR3 spells CASSISGAGANVLTF. The CDR3 region has the DNA TGTGCCAGTAGTATCTCAGGGGCTGGGGCCAACGTCCTGACTTTC.

This clone came up a few times. The J gene is TRBJ1-2, the V gene TRBV4-1, with D maybe TRBD1 (6 bases). The germline gives CDR1 MGHRA, CDR2 YSYEKL. Trimming removed 3 bases from V and 8 bases from J, with 16 bases in between. This CDR3 comprises 14 residues. The CDR3 nucleotides read TGCGCCAGCAGCCATCCCTCCGAGGGGGTGGGCTACACCTTC. This gives the protein CASSHPSEGVGYTF.

In its sample, this clone was seen once. J is TRBJ1-1 and V is TRBV9, with D maybe TRBD1 (5 bases). The germline V and J ends were trimmed by 5 bases and 0 bases, with 8 bases remaining between them. CDR3 length equals 13 residues. Germline lookup yields CDR1 SGDLS and CDR2 YYNGEE. In DNA, the CDR3 is TGTGCCAGCAGTGGGGCCCTGAACACTGAAGCTTTCTTT. Protein sequence: CASSGALNTEAFF.

The chain carries TRBV19 and TRBJ1-5, with D unresolved. Germline CDR1 and CDR2: LNHDA and SQIVND (reference sequence). Trimming left V 4 bases short and J 2 bases short, with 12 bases between. This CDR3 has 15 residues. DNA of the CDR3: TGTGCCAGTAGTAGAGACCTGAGTGGCAATCAGCCCCAGCATTTT. Translated: CASSRDLSGNQPQHF.

The genes are TRBV2 and TRBJ2-7; 11 positions agree with TRBD2. Germline V gene data show CDR1 as SNHLY and CDR2 as FYNNEI. The CDR3 is made up of 14 amino acids. The trim removed 6 bases at V and 4 bases at J, leaving 5 bases unmatched. CDR3 in amino acids: CASRGTSGQYEQYF. DNA of the CDR3: TGTGCCAGCAGAGGGACTAGCGGACAATACGAGCAGTACTTC.

The chain links TRBV5-6 to TRBJ1-1; 7 bases line up with TRBD1. CDR1 and CDR2 from the germline V gene are SGHDT and YYEEEE. The CDR3 runs to 16 residues. V lost 4 bases and J lost 0; bases outside the gene matches: 9. CDR3 sequence reads: CASSPLTGRMNTEAFF. Here the CDR3 DNA reads TGTGCCAGCAGCCCCTTGACAGGGAGGATGAACACTGAAGCTTTCTTT.

The chain carries TRBV5-1 and TRBJ1-2, with unresolved D. Germline-derived CDR1 and CDR2 are SGHRS and YFSETQ. This CDR3 is built from 13 residues. Trimming shortened V by 3 bases and J by 4 bases, and 10 bases separated the two germline ends. CDR3 loop: CASSSSFIYGYTF. CDR3 nucleotides: TGCGCCAGCAGCTCCTCCTTTATCTATGGCTACACCTTC.

On this clone itself: The sample has other DNA sequences that encode this CDR3 too. The CDR3 region has the DNA TGTGCCAGCAGCGTTCAGGACTATAATTCACCCCTCCACTTT. Protein product: CASSVQDYNSPLHF. The chain employs TRBV9 and TRBJ1-6, with no clear D. The CDR3 loop spans 14 amino acids. Germline V lookup: CDR1 SGDLS, CDR2 YYNGEE. Trimming removed 2 bases from V and 3 bases from J, with 6 bases in between. Full variable domain (missing parts from reference TRBV9 and TRBJ1-6): DSGVTQTPKHLITATGQRVTLRCSPRSGDLSVYWYQQSLDQGLQFLIQYYNGEERAKGNILERFSAQQFPDLHSELNLSSLELGDSALYFCASSVQDYNSPLHFGNGTRLTVT.

This clone turned up a few times. The chain uses TRBV5-4 and TRBJ2-7; 8 bases fit TRBD2. The CDR3 extends over 15 amino acids. With 2 bases clipped from V and 6 bases from J, the junction kept 10 bases outside the gene matches. In germline, CDR1 is SGHNT, CDR2 YYREEE (reference sequence). The CDR3 sequence is CASSFPDGGAAEQYF. The DNA for the CDR3 is TGTGCCAGCAGCTTTCCAGACGGGGGGGCGGCCGAGCAGTACTTC.

V gene TRBV19 combines with J gene TRBJ1-5; 8 bases align to TRBD1. Germline CDR1 is LNHDA and CDR2 is SQIVND (reference sequence). Trimming cost V 5 bases and J 1 base; bases outside gene matches: 10. This CDR3 comprises 17 residues. CDR3 region: CASSLRAGGVSNQPQHF. The CDR3 region has the DNA TGTGCCAGTAGTCTCCGGGCAGGGGGCGTAAGCAATCAGCCCCAGCATTTT.

This sequence joins TRBV6-5 and TRBJ1-4, with D tentatively TRBD1 (5 bases). The germline CDR1 and CDR2 sequences are MNHEY and SVGAGI. CDR3 size: 15 residues. Trimming took off 0 bases at V and 8 bases at J, with 13 bases between the two ends. The CDR3 region is CASSYSVSPGEKLFF. The DNA of the CDR3 is TGTGCCAGCAGTTACTCGGTCAGTCCAGGGGAAAAACTGTTTTTT.

This clone was seen only once. The CDR3 DNA follows: TGTGCCAGCAGTGAAGGGCCAGGGGGCTATAATGAAAAACTGTTTTTT. It translates to CASSEGPGGYNEKLFF. The rearrangement links TRBV2 to TRBJ1-4; 8 nucleotides agree with TRBD1. Germline V CDR1 and CDR2: SNHLY, FYNNEI. J lost 4 bases, V lost 1 base, and 5 bases had no gene match. The CDR3 extends over 16 amino acids.

The chain has TRBV19 and TRBJ2-1; D remains unclear. CDR1 and CDR2 from the germline V gene are LNHDA and SQIVND (reference sequence). The CDR3 covers 13 residues. The V and J ends lost 5 bases and 1 base respectively, with 6 bases between them. CDR3 coding DNA: TGTGCCAGTAGTTCACTATCCTACAATGAGCAGTTCTTC. As protein: CASSSLSYNEQFF.

This chain joins TRBV6-1 and TRBJ1-5; TRBD1 is a possible D gene (6 bases). Trimming took 6 bases from V and 6 from J, leaving 15 bases between them. Germline V gene data show CDR1 as MNHNS and CDR2 as SASEGT. This CDR3 has 14 residues. The DNA of the CDR3 is TGTGCCAGCAGCCTACAGGGTTGGAGTCAGCCCCAGCATTTT. Translating it yields CASSLQGWSQPQHF.

The V call is TRBV6-6, the J call TRBJ1-1; 7 bases map to TRBD1. The ends lost 6 bases at V and 5 bases at J; junction bases unmatched: 9. The germline V gene encodes CDR1 MNHNY and CDR2 SVGAGI (reference sequence). The CDR3 contains 14 residues. The CDR3 region is CASRRRQGETEAFF. CDR3 DNA sequence: TGTGCCAGCAGGAGACGACAGGGAGAAACTGAAGCTTTCTTT.

The genes are TRBV7-2 and TRBJ1-6, with 10 bases aligning to TRBD1. Germline CDR1 reads SGHTA; CDR2 reads FQGNSA. Trimming took 5 bases from V and 7 from J; bases not matched to a gene: 8. This CDR3 has 16 residues. The CDR3 reads CASSPHGTGVNSPLHF. The CDR3, as DNA: TGTGCCAGCAGCCCCCATGGGACAGGGGTGAATTCACCCCTCCACTTT.

The chain has TRBV23-1 and TRBJ1-5; D unclear. TRBV23-1 counts as an open reading frame of uncertain function. The CDR3 spans 17 residues. With 0 bases removed from V and 1 base from J, the gap between germline ends came to 13 bases. CDR3 DNA: TGCGCCAGCAGTCAATCGAGAGCGGCGGCCAGCAATCAGCCCCAGCATTTT. Amino acids: CASSQSRAAASNQPQHF.

This clone has a single count. The V and J genes are TRBV9 and TRBJ1-5, with a weak D call TRBD1 (5 bases). Looked up from germline, CDR1 is SGDLS and CDR2 is YYNGEE. V lost 5 bases and J 2 bases, leaving 14 bases between the germline ends. This CDR3 spans 15 amino acids. The CDR3 region is CASSPGVPGNQPQHF. DNA of the CDR3: TGTGCCAGCAGTCCGGGGGTGCCTGGCAATCAGCCCCAGCATTTT.

The chain employs TRBV19 and TRBJ1-2, with D tentatively TRBD1 (5 bases). V lost 6 bases and J lost 0, with 14 bases in between. The CDR3 sequence is 15 residues long. In germline, CDR1 is LNHDA, CDR2 SQIVND (reference sequence). CDR3 region: CASSSPRGANYGYTF. The CDR3 DNA sequence: TGTGCCAGTAGCTCCCCCCGGGGGGCTAACTATGGCTACACCTTC.

The chain has TRBV10-1 and TRBJ2-1; D perhaps matches TRBD2 (6 bases). This CDR3 comprises 14 residues. Germline loops: CDR1 WNHNN, CDR2 SYGVQD (reference sequence). The V end lost 0 bases, the J end lost 9 bases, and 12 bases lay between the germline ends. The CDR3 is CASSESGGGREQFF. In DNA, the CDR3 is TGCGCCAGCAGTGAGTCGGGTGGAGGGCGTGAGCAGTTCTTC.